This record concerns one TCR beta chain sequence. This clone has just a few counts. Its antigen is unknown. No per-base quality is available; no much larger clone lies one base away. The immunoSEQ Assay, a bias-controlled multiplex PCR, was used to amplify TCRbeta CDR3 regions from genomic DNA. The study's own analysis went as follows. Within the assay, amplification of reference gene primers was used to estimate how many nucleated cells each sample contained. Sequence reads were collapsed and filtered to measure the absolute abundance of every unique TCRbeta CDR3 rearrangement. For each sample, productive Simpson clonality was calculated as the square root of Simpson's diversity index across productive rearrangements. The table was pulled from immuneACCESS by TCRdb, which kept in-frame rearrangements only. Such tables lose some clones; where checked, under half of the loss comes from unresolved V genes, and the rest has no known cause. The D gene and trimming were derived from the DNA, and the V and J assignments and clone size from that table. For this sample there are approximately 150,000 clones; roughly 84% appear just once. The top ten constitute roughly 7.3% of the sample.

Participants in the prospective study were enrolled through a virtual design, were aged roughly 18 to 90 years, and lived in roughly 24 United States geographic areas. In the prospective study, cohorts were assigned on the basis of participant-reported clinical history obtained from a screening survey and a study questionnaire. ImmuneRACE Cohort 3 recovered participants were defined by two consecutive negative NP/OP PCR tests, healthcare professional clearance, or symptom resolution. Each participant in the prospective study had whole blood, serum and a nasopharyngeal or oropharyngeal swab collected by mobile phlebotomists. Additional blood draws and questionnaires over an approximately 2-month period could optionally be provided by prospective study participants. Blood samples from the prospective study were shipped frozen or at room temperature prior to DNA extraction. This entry is derived from a study of blood T cell repertoires in COVID-19 (dated by TCRdb to 2020 to 2021). Regarding the complete study: Samples from collaborators originated in the United States, Italy and Spain and spanned both the acute and convalescent phases of COVID-19. The material from the prospective study consisted of cDNA or gDNA derived from T cells, B-cell-depleted T cells, or PBMCs. Subjects who had been exposed to COVID-19, were actively infected with it, or had recovered from it provided the deeply sampled blood TCRbeta repertoires that made up the dataset. The repertoires were made available in a free public database intended to serve as a resource for research on the immune response to SARS-CoV-2. Samples were obtained from the ongoing ImmuneRACE study (first 160 participants) and from some 1,200 subjects provided by 6 global collaborators. A de-identified subject ID, COVID-19 status, age in years and sex were almost always included in the sample metadata. Where HLA class I and class II types were available, the types were taken from metadata supplied by the sample provider, not from assay-based typing. Summary of the overall study and its limitations: The quantity of clinical and demographic metadata differed by source and by participant and was supplied without curation.

The CDR3 contains 14 residues, cysteine and phenylalanine counted. Only the CDR3 portion is preserved as DNA: 42 bases, with reading frame beginning at the first base. V has 5 bases trimmed and J has 7 bases trimmed; junction bases matching no gene number 10. From the germline V gene, CDR1 is MNHEY and CDR2 is SVGEGT. This TCR derives from a woman aged 50 to 60 who had recovered from COVID-19. The sample consisted of PBMCs or T cells enriched from blood (not recorded which). The rearrangement combines TRBV6-2 or TRBV6-3 with TRBJ2-7; 8 junctional bases match TRBD2. The CDR3 sequence is CASSPRGIAGEQYF. At the DNA level, the sequence is TGTGCCAGCAGTCCCCGGGGAATAGCGGGGGAGCAGTACTTC.